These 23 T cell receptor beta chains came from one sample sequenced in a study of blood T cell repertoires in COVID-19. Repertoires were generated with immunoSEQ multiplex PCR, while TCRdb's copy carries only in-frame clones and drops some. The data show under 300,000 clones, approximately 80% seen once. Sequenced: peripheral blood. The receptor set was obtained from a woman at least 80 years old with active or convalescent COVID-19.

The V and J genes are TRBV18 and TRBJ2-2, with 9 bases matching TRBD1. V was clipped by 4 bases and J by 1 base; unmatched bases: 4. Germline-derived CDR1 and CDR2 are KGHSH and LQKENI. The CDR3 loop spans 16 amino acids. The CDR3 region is CASSLLTGGNTGELFF. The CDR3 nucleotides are TGTGCCAGCTCACTCCTGACAGGGGGGAACACCGGGGAGCTGTTTTTT.

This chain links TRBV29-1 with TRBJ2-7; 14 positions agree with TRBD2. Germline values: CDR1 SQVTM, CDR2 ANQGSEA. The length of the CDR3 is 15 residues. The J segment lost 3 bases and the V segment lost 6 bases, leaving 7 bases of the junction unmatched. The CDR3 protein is CSVAGTSGSVYEQYF. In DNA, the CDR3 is TGCAGCGTAGCCGGGACTAGCGGGAGCGTCTACGAGCAGTACTTC.

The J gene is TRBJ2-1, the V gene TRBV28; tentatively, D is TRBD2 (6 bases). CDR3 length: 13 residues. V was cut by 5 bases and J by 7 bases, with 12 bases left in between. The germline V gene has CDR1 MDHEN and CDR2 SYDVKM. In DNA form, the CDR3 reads TGTGCCAGCAGTCACCCGACTAGAAATGAGCAGTTCTTC. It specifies CASSHPTRNEQFF.

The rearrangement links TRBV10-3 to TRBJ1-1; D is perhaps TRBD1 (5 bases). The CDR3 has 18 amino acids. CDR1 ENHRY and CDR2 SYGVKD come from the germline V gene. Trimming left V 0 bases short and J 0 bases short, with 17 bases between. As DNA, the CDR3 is TGTGCCATCAGTGAGTCGGAAGTGGGGCCGGGGGTGAACACTGAAGCTTTCTTT. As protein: CAISESEVGPGVNTEAFF.

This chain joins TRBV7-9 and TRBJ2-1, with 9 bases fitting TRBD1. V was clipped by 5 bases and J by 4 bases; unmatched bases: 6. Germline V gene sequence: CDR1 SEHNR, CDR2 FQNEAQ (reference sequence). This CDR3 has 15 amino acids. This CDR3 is CASSRDRGEYNEQFF. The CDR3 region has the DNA TGTGCCAGCAGCCGAGACAGGGGGGAATACAATGAGCAGTTCTTC.

In DNA form, the CDR3 reads TGTGCCAGCAGGGTGACAGGGCGGGAGACCCAGTACTTC. It translates to CASRVTGRETQYF. The V gene is TRBV6-5, the J gene TRBJ2-5; 7 positions agree with TRBD1. Per germline, CDR1 MNHEY and CDR2 SVGAGI. This CDR3 contains 13 residues. Trimming took 6 bases from V and 5 from J; bases not matched to a gene: 6.

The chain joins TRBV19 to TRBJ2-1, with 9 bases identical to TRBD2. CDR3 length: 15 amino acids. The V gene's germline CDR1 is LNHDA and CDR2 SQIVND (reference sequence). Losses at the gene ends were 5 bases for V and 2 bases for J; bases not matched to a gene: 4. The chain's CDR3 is CASSLQRGAYNEQFF. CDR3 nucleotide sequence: TGTGCCAGTAGTTTACAGCGGGGGGCCTACAATGAGCAGTTCTTC.

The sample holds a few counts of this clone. Written as DNA, the CDR3 is TGTGCCAGCAGCACCGACAACCCCTCCTACGAGCAGTACTTC. It specifies CASSTDNPSYEQYF. The rearrangement uses TRBV9 and TRBJ2-7; D gene ambiguous. Trimming removed 4 bases from V and 0 bases from J, with 11 bases in between. The CDR3 contains 14 residues. CDR1 is SGDLS and CDR2 is YYNGEE in the germline V gene.

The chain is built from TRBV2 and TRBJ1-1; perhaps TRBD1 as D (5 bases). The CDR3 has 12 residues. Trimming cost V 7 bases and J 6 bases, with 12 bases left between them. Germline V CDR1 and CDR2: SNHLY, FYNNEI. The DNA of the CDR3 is TGTGCCAGCATGCGGACATCCCCTGAAGCTTTCTTT. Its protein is CASMRTSPEAFF.

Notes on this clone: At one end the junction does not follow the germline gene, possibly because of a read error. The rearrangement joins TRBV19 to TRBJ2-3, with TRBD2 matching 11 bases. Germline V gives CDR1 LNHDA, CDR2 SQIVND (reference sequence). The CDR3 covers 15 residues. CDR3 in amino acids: CASTIAGGRTDTQYF. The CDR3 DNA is TGTGCCAGTACTATAGCGGGAGGGCGCACAGATACGCAGTATTTT. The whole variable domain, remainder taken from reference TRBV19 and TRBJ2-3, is DGGITQSPKYLFRKEGQNVTLSCEQNLNHDAMYWYRQDPGQGLRLIYYSQIVNDFQKGDIAEGYSVSREKKESFPLTVTSAQKNPTAFYLCASTIAGGRTDTQYFGPGTRLTVL.

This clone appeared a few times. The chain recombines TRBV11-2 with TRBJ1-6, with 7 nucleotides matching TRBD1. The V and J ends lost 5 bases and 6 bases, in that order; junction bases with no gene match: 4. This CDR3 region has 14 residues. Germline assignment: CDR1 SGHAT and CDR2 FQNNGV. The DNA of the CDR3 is TGTGCCAGCAGCCCTGGGACAGCTAATTCACCCCTCCACTTT. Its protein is CASSPGTANSPLHF.

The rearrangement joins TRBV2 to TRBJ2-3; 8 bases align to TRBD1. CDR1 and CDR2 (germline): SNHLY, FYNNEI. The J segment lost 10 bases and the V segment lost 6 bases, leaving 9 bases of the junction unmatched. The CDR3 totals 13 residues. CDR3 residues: CASRGVDRGAQYF. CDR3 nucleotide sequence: TGTGCCAGCAGAGGGGTCGACAGGGGAGCGCAGTATTTT. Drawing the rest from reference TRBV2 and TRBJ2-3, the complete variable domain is EPEVTQTPSHQVTQMGQEVILRCVPISNHLYFYWYRQILGQKVEFLVSFYNNEISEKSEIFDDQFSVERPDGSNFTLKIRSTKLEDSAMYFCASRGVDRGAQYFGPGTRLTVL.

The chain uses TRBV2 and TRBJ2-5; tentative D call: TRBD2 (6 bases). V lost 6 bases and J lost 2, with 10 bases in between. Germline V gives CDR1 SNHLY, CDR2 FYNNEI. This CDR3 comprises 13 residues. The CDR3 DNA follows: TGTGCCAGCAGCCGCGGGAATCAAGAGACCCAGTACTTC. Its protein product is CASSRGNQETQYF. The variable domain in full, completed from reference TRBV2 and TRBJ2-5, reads EPEVTQTPSHQVTQMGQEVILRCVPISNHLYFYWYRQILGQKVEFLVSFYNNEISEKSEIFDDQFSVERPDGSNFTLKIRSTKLEDSAMYFCASSRGNQETQYFGPGTRLLVL.

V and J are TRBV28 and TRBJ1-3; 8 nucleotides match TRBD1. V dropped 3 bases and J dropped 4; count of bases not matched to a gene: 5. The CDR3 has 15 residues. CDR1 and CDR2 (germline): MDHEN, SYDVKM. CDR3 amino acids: CASSLTGVGGNTIYF. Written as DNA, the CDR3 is TGTGCCAGCAGTTTGACAGGGGTTGGAGGAAACACCATATATTTT.

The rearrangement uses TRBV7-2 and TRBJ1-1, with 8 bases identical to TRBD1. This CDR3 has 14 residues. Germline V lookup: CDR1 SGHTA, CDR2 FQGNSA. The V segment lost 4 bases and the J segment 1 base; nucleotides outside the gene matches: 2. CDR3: CASSSQGGNTEAFF. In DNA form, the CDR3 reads TGTGCCAGCAGCTCACAGGGGGGGAACACTGAAGCTTTCTTT.

For the CDR3, the DNA is TGTGCCTGGAGTATGGGACTAGCGGGAGAATCGCAGTACTTC. As protein: CAWSMGLAGESQYF. This rearrangement joins TRBV30 to TRBJ2-7, with TRBD2 matching over 14 bases. The junction had 6 bases not matched to a gene; V was cut back by 2 bases and J by 9 bases. Germline CDR1 reads GTSNPN; CDR2 reads SVGIG (reference sequence). The CDR3 covers 14 residues.

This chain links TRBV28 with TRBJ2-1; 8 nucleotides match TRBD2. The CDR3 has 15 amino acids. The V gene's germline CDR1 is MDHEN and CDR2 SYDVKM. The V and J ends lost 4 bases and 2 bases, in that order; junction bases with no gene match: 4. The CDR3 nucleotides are TGTGCCAGCAGTTCGACTAGCGTTGCCTACAATGAGCAGTTCTTC. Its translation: CASSSTSVAYNEQFF. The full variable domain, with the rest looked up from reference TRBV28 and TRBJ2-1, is DVKVTQSSRYLVKRTGEKVFLECVQDMDHENMFWYRQDPGLGLRLIYFSYDVKMKEKGDIPEGYSVSREKKERFSLILESASTNQTSMYLCASSSTSVAYNEQFFGPGTRLTVL.

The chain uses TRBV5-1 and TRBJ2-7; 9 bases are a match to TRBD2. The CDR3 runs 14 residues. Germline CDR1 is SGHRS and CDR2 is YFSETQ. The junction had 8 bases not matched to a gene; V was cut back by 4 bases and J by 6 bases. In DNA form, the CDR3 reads TGCGCCAGCAGCGGATCCAGGACTAGCGTCGAGCAGTACTTC. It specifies CASSGSRTSVEQYF.

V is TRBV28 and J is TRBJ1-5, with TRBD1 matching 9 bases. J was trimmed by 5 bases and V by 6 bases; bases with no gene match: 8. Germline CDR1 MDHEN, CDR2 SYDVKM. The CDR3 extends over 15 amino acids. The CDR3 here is CASRHRQGGYQPQHF. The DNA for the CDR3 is TGTGCCAGCAGACATCGACAGGGGGGGTATCAGCCCCAGCATTTT. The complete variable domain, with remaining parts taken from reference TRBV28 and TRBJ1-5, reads DVKVTQSSRYLVKRTGEKVFLECVQDMDHENMFWYRQDPGLGLRLIYFSYDVKMKEKGDIPEGYSVSREKKERFSLILESASTNQTSMYLCASRHRQGGYQPQHFGDGTRLSIL.

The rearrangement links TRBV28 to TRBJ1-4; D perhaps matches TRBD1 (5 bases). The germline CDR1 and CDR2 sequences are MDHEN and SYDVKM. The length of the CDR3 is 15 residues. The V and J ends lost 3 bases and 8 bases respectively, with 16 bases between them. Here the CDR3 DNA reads TGTGCCAGCAGTTTGAATACGGGGGGTGTGGAAAAACTGTTTTTT. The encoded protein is CASSLNTGGVEKLFF.

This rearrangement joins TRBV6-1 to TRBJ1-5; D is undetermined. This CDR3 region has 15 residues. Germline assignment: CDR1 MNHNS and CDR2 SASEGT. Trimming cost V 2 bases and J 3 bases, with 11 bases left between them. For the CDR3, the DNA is TGTGCCAGCAGTGAAAACGGTCTCCTCAATCAGCCCCAGCATTTT. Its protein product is CASSENGLLNQPQHF.

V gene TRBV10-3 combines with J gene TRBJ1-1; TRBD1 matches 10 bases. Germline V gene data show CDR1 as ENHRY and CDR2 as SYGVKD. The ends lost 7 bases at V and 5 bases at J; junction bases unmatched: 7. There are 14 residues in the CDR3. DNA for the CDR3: TGTGCCATCACCGAGACAGGGGGCCAAACTGAAGCTTTCTTT. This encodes CAITETGGQTEAFF.

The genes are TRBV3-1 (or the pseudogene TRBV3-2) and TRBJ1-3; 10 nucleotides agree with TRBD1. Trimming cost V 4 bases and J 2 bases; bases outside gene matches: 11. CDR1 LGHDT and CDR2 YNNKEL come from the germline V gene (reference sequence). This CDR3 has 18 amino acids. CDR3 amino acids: CASSLGTGVAYPGNTIYF. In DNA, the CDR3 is TGTGCCAGCAGCCTTGGGACAGGGGTTGCCTATCCTGGAAACACCATATATTTT.